Sequencing of this TCR beta chain was carried out in a study of beta chain features in type 1 diabetes. On the study more broadly: Sorted cell examination encompassed 100,000,000 or so cells across all samples. Whole-study findings and limits: The study found that naive, central memory and Treg TCRB repertoires appeared more similar in patients than in healthy donors. Among all four CD4+ subsets, Type 1 diabetes patients had TCRB CDR3s that were moderately but significantly shorter.

Regarding this clone: Its antigen is not identified.

Per the germline V gene, CDR1 is SQVTM and CDR2 is ANQGSEA. CDR3 length: 14 residues. V lost 6 bases and J 1 base, leaving 15 bases between the germline ends. All of the isolated RNA was reverse transcribed, so expressed TCRB transcripts were sequenced. Only in-frame clones appear in the TCRdb table, and some are missing; sequencing was by immunoSEQ multiplex PCR. The sample records hundreds of thousands of clones, more than 13% being singletons. It was one heparinised blood draw, averaging approximately 100 mL, that each donor gave. Via CD45RO/CCR7/CD25/CD127/CD95/CD27, cells of the CD4+ naive, central memory, regulatory and stem cell-like memory subsets were sorted.

The rearrangement links TRBV29-1 to TRBJ1-1, with a weak D call TRBD1 (6 bases). The sequenced sample was naive CD4+ T cells from blood. This clonotype originated in a man between 18 and 35 years old with type 1 diabetes. The CDR3 sequence: CSVSDRTKNTEAFF. The DNA of the CDR3 is TGCAGCGTAAGTGACAGGACTAAGAACACTGAAGCTTTCTTT.